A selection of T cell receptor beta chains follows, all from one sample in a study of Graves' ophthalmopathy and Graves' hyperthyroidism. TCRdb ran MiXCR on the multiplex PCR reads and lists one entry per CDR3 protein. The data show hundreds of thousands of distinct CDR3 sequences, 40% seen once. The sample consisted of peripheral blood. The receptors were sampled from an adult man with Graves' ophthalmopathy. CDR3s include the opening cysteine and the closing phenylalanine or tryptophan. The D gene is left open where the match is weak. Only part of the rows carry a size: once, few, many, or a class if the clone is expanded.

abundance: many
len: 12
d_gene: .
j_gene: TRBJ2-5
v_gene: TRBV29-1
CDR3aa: CSVPAGGETQYF
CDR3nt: TGCAGCGTCCCAGCCGGGGGAGAGACCCAGTACTTC

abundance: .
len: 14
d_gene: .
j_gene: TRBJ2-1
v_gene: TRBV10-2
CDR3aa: CASSESRVSSEQFF
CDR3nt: TGCGCCAGCAGTGAGTCTCGGGTTTCGAGTGAGCAGTTCTTC

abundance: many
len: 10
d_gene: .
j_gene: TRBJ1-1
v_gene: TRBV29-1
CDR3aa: CSVGGVEAFF
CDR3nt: TGCAGCGTTGGAGGTGTTGAAGCTTTCTTT

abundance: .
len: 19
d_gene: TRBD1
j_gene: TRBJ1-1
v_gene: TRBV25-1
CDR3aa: CASSYSLSRDRVHITGAFF
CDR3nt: TGTGCCAGCAGTTACTCCTTGTCCCGGGACAGGGTACATATCACTGGAGCTTTCTTT

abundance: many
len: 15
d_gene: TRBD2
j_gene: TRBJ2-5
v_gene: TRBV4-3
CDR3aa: CASSQGLAAQETQYF
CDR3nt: TGTGCCAGCAGCCAAGGACTAGCGGCCCAAGAGACCCAGTACTTC

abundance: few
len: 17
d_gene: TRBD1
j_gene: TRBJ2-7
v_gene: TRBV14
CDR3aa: CASSPLPTGTGGLEQYF
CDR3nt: TGTGCCAGCAGCCCACTACCGACTGGGACAGGGGGACTCGAGCAGTACTTC

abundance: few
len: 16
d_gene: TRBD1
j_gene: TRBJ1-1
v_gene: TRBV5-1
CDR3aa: CASSSGVGQGNTEAFF
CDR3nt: TGCGCCAGCAGCTCGGGGGTGGGACAGGGGAACACTGAAGCTTTCTTT

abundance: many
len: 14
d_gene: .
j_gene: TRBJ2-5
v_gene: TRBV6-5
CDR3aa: CASSYGTAWATQYF
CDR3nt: TGTGCCAGCAGTTACGGTACAGCATGGGCGACCCAGTACTTC

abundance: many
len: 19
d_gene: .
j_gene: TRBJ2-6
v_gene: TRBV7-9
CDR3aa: CASSYPGQSLSSGANVLTF
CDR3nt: TGTGCCAGCAGCTACCCCGGACAGAGTTTGAGCTCTGGGGCCAACGTCCTGACTTTC

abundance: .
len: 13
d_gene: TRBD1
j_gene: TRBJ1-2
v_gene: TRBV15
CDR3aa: CATSARTGGDYTF
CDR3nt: TGTGCCACCAGCGCACGGACAGGGGGTGACTACACCTTC

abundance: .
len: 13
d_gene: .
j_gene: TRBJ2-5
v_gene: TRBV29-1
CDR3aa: CSVDGGDRETQYF
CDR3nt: TGCAGCGTTGACGGCGGAGACCGGGAGACCCAGTACTTC

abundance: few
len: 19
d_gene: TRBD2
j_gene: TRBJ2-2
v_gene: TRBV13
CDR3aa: CASSPPGLADITGTGELFF
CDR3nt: TGTGCCAGCAGCCCGCCGGGACTAGCGGACATAACGGGGACCGGGGAGCTGTTTTTT

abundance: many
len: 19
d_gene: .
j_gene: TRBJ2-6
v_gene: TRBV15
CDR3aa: CATSRGGRTSSSGANVLTF
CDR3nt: TGTGCCACCAGCAGAGGAGGCAGGACCTCTAGCTCTGGGGCCAACGTCCTGACTTTC